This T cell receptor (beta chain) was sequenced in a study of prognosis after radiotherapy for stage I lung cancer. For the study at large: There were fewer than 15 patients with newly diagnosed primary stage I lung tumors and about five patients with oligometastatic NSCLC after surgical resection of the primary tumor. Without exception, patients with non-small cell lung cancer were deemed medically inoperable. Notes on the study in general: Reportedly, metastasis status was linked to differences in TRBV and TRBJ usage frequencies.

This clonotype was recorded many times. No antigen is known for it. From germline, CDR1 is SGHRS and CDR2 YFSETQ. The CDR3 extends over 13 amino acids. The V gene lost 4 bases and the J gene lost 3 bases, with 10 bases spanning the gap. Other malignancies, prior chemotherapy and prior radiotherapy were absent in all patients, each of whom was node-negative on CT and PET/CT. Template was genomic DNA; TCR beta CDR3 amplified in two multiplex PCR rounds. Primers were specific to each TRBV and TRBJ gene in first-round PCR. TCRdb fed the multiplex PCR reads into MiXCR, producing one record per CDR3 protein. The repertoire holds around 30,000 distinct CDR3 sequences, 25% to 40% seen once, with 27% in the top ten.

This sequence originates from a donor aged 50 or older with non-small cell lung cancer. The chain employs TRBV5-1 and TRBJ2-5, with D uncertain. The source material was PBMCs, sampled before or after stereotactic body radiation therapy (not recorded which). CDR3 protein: CASSPSPKETQYF. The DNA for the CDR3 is TGCGCCAGCAGCCCATCACCTAAAGAGACCCAGTACTTC. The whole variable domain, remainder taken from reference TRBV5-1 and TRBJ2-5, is KAGVTQTPRYLIKTRGQQVTLSCSPISGHRSVSWYQQTPGQGLQFLFEYFSETQRNKGNFPGRFSGRQFSNSRSEMNVSTLELGDSALYLCASSPSPKETQYFGPGTRLLVL.